This TCR beta chain derives from a study of OX40 agonist ivuxolimab in advanced cancers. Study-wide background: Hepatocellular carcinoma, melanoma, renal cell or head and neck cancer was diagnosed in the dose-escalation patients. Findings of the study overall: The antigens recognized by the expanded peripheral T cells, that is their antigen specificity, were not determined. At 0.1 to 3.0 mg/kg, clonal expansion of CD4+ and CD8+ blood T cells had occurred by week 6.

This clone was seen a handful of times. The antigen is unknown. This CDR3 contains 15 residues. Germline V lookup: CDR1 MRHNA, CDR2 SNTAGT. V lost 8 bases to trimming and J lost 2 bases, with 15 bases between them. Clones were sequenced by immunoSEQ multiplex PCR, and TCRdb holds only the in-frame ones, with some missing. The data show roughly 65,000 clones, 80% to 90% seen once. This TCR came from an adult with an advanced solid tumor such as melanoma, head and neck, liver or kidney cancer. The sample here was CD4+ or CD8+ T cells sorted from blood, taken in a trial of the OX40 agonist ivuxolimab. The chain is built from TRBV6-4 and TRBJ2-2; a weak D match, TRBD1 (5 bases). This CDR3 reads CASSKAQGNTGELFF. DNA for the CDR3: TGTGCCAGCTCAAAAGCCCAGGGTAACACCGGGGAGCTGTTTTTT.